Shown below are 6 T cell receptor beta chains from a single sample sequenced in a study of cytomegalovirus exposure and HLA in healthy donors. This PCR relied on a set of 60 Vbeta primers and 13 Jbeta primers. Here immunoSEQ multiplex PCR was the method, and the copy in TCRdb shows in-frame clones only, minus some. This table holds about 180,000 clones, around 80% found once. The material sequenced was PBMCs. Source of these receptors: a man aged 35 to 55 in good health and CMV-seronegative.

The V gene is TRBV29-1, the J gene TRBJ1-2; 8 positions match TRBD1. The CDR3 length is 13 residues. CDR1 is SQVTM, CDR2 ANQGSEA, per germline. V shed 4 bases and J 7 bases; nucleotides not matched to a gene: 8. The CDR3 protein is CSVVGQGARGYTF. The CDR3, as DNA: TGCAGCGTTGTTGGGCAGGGGGCACGTGGCTACACCTTC.

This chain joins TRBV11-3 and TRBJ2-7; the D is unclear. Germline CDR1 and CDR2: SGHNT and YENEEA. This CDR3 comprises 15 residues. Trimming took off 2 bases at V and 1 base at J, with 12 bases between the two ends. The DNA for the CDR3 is TGTGCCAGCAGCTTAACCCGCGACACTTCCTACGAGCAGTACTTC. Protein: CASSLTRDTSYEQYF.

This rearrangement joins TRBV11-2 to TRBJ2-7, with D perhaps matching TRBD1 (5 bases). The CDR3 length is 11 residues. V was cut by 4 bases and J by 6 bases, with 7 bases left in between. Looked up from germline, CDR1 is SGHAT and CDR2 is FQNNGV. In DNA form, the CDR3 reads TGTGCCAGCAGCTCAGGGATCGAGCAGTACTTC. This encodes CASSSGIEQYF.

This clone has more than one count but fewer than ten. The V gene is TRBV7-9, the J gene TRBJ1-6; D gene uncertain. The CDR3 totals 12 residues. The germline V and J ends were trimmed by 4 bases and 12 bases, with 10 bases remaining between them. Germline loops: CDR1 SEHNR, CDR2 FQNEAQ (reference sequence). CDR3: CASSYGEKPLHF. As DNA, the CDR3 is TGTGCCAGCAGCTACGGGGAAAAACCCCTCCACTTT.

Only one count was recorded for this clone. The CDR3 here is CASSLAGFQNNEQFF. CDR3 DNA sequence: TGTGCCAGCAGCTTGGCCGGGTTCCAAAACAATGAGCAGTTCTTC. The gene calls are TRBV5-4 and TRBJ2-1; D gene unclear. The germline V gene has CDR1 SGHNT and CDR2 YYREEE (reference sequence). The CDR3 has 15 amino acids. V was pared by 0 bases and J by 5 bases, with 12 bases between.

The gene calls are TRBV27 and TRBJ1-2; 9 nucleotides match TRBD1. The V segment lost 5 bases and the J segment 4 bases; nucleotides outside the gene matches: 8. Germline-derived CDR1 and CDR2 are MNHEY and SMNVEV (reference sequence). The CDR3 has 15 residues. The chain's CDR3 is CASSLYRGLTYGYTF. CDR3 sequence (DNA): TGTGCCAGCAGTCTATACAGGGGGCTGACCTATGGCTACACCTTC.